Below, 7 T cell receptor beta chains from the same sample are listed, as sequenced in a study of blood T cell repertoires in COVID-19. Repertoires were generated with immunoSEQ multiplex PCR, while TCRdb's copy carries only in-frame clones and drops some. This sample has fewer than 95,000 clones, with around 89% found just once. Sequenced material: peripheral blood. The receptor source for this set is a man in his fifties or sixties with acute or convalescent COVID-19.

This chain uses TRBV6-5 with TRBJ1-2; D gene unclear. This CDR3 contains 12 residues. Trimming pared 8 bases from V and 1 base from J, leaving 8 bases between. Germline-derived CDR1 and CDR2 are MNHEY and SVGAGI. The CDR3 sequence is CASRESNYGYTF. In DNA, the CDR3 is TGTGCCAGCCGGGAAAGTAACTATGGCTACACCTTC.

V gene TRBV6-5 combines with J gene TRBJ2-7; maybe TRBD2 (7 bases). Trimming pared 7 bases from V and 0 bases from J, leaving 16 bases between. CDR1 is MNHEY and CDR2 is SVGAGI in the germline V gene. This CDR3 contains 15 residues. The CDR3 DNA reads TGTGCCAGCATTCGTCCGGGGGGCACCTCCTACGAGCAGTACTTC. It codes for CASIRPGGTSYEQYF.

The rearrangement links TRBV5-1 to TRBJ2-1; 8 bases are a match to TRBD2. Germline loops: CDR1 SGHRS, CDR2 YFSETQ. V lost 7 bases, J lost 0 bases, and 3 bases stayed unmatched. CDR3 size: 14 residues. This CDR3 is CASGGTSSYNEQFF. CDR3 nucleotide sequence: TGCGCCAGCGGTGGGACTAGCTCCTACAATGAGCAGTTCTTC.

This clone was seen just once. V usage is TRBV28 and J usage is TRBJ1-5; 10 nucleotides match TRBD1. Trimming took 5 bases from V and 7 from J; bases not matched to a gene: 11. The CDR3 is 16 amino acids. Germline V CDR1 and CDR2: MDHEN, SYDVKM. CDR3: CASSRDRGGGGQPQHF. CDR3 nucleotide sequence: TGTGCCAGCAGTCGGGACAGGGGTGGTGGGGGACAGCCCCAGCATTTT.

The rearrangement joins TRBV30 to TRBJ2-7, with TRBD2 identical over 7 bases. Losses at the gene ends were 5 bases for V and 6 bases for J; bases not matched to a gene: 7. Germline CDR1 is GTSNPN and CDR2 is SVGIG (reference sequence). The CDR3 loop spans 12 amino acids. In DNA form, the CDR3 reads TGTGCCTGGGGGGGAGGGTTCGGCGAGCAGTACTTC. Its translation: CAWGGGFGEQYF. Based on the CDR3 plus reference TRBV30 and TRBJ2-7, the full variable domain is SQTIHQWPATLVQPVGSPLSLECTVEGTSNPNLYWYRQAAGRGLQLLFYSVGIGQISSEVPQNLSASRPQDRQFILSSKKLLLSDSGFYLCAWGGGFGEQYFGPGTRLTVT.

The V call is TRBV7-2, the J call TRBJ2-3; 15 bases align to TRBD2. Unmatched junction bases numbered 12, after V lost 6 bases and J lost 8 bases. Germline CDR1 is SGHTA and CDR2 is FQGNSA. This CDR3 spans 17 amino acids. CDR3 protein: CASSSLRTSGGVFTQYF. The CDR3 nucleotides are TGTGCCAGCAGTTCATTAAGGACTAGCGGGGGGGTTTTTACGCAGTATTTT.

The V gene is TRBV4-1, the J gene TRBJ1-4, with D possibly matching TRBD1 (5 bases). This CDR3 comprises 13 residues. Trimming removed 9 bases at V and 4 bases at J, with 12 bases between. The germline V gene has CDR1 MGHRA and CDR2 YSYEKL. CDR3 amino acids: CARARQSNEKLFF. The CDR3 DNA follows: TGCGCCAGGGCACGACAGAGTAATGAAAAACTGTTTTTT.